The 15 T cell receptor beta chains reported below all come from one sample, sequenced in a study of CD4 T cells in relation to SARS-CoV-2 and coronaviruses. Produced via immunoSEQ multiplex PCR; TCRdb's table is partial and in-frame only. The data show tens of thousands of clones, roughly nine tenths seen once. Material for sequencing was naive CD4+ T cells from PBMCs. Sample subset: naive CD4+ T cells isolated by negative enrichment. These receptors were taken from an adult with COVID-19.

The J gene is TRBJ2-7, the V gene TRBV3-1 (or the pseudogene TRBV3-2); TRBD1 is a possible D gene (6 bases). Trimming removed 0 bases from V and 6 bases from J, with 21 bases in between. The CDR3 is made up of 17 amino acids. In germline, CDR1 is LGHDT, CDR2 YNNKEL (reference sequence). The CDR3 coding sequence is TGTGCCAGCAGCCAAGATTGGGGGAGAGGGGGAGAGGGCGAGCAGTACTTC. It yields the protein CASSQDWGRGGEGEQYF.

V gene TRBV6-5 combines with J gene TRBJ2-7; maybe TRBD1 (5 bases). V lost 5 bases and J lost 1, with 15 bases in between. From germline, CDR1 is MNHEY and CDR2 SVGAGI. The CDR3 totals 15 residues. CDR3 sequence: CASSRQKQASYEQYF. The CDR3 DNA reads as TGTGCCAGCAGTAGACAGAAACAAGCGTCCTACGAGCAGTACTTC.

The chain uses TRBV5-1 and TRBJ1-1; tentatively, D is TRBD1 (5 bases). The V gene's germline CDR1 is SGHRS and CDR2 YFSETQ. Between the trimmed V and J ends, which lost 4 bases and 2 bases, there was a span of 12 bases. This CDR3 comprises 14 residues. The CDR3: CASSLGTANTEAFF. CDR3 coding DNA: TGCGCCAGCAGCCTTGGGACGGCTAACACTGAAGCTTTCTTT.

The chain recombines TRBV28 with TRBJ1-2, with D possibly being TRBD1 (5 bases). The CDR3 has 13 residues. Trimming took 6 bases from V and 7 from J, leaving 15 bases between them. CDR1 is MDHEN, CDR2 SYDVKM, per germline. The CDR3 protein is CASRTPGTSGYTF. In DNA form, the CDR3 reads TGTGCCAGCAGGACCCCCGGGACCTCTGGCTACACCTTC.

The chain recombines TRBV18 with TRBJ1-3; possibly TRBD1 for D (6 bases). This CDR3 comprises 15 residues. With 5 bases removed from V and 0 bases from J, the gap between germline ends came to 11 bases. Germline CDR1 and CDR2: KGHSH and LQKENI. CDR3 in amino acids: CASSSDRPSGNTIYF. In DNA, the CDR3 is TGTGCCAGCTCATCGGACAGACCCTCTGGAAACACCATATATTTT.

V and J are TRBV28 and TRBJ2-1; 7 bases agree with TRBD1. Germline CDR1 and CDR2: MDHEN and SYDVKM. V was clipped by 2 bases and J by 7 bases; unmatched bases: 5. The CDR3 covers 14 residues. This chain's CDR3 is CASSLPDRVNEQFF. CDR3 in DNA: TGTGCCAGCAGTTTACCTGACAGGGTGAATGAGCAGTTCTTC.

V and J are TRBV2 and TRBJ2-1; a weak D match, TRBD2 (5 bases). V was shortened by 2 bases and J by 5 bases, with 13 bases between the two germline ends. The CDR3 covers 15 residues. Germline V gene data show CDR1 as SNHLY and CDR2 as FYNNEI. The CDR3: CASSEMGVRDNEQFF. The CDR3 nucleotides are TGTGCCAGCAGTGAAATGGGAGTCCGGGACAATGAGCAGTTCTTC.

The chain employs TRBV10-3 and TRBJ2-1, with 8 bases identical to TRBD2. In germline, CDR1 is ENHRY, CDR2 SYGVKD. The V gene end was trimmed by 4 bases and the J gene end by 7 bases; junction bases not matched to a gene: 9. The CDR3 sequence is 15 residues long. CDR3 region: CAISGTSSSANEQFF. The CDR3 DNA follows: TGTGCCATCAGTGGGACTAGCTCCTCAGCAAATGAGCAGTTCTTC.

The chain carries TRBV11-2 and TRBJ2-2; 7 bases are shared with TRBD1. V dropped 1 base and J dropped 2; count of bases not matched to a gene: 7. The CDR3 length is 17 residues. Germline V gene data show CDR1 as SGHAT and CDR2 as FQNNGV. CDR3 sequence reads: CASSLGYRDSNTGELFF. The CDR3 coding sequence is TGTGCCAGCAGCTTAGGCTACCGGGACAGTAACACCGGGGAGCTGTTTTTT. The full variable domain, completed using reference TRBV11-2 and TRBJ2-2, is EAGVAQSPRYKIIEKRQSVAFWCNPISGHATLYWYQQILGQGPKLLIQFQNNGVVDDSQLPKDRFSAERLKGVDSTLKIQPAKLEDSAVYLCASSLGYRDSNTGELFFGEGSRLTVL.

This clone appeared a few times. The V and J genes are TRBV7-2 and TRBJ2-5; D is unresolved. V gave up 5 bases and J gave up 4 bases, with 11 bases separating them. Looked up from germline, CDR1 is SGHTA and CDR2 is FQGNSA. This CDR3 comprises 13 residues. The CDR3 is CASSARWVETQYF. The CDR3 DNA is TGTGCCAGCAGCGCGCGCTGGGTAGAGACCCAGTACTTC. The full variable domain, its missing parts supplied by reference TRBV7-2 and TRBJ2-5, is GAGVSQSPSNKVTEKGKDVELRCDPISGHTALYWYRQSLGQGLEFLIYFQGNSAPDKSGLPSDRFSAERTGGSVSTLTIQRTQQEDSAVYLCASSARWVETQYFGPGTRLLVL.

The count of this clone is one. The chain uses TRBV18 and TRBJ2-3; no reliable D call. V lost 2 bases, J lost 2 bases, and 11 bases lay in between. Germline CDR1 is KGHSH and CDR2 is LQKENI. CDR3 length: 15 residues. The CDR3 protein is CASSPNSRPTDTQYF. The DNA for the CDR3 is TGTGCCAGCTCACCAAACAGCCGCCCCACAGATACGCAGTATTTT.

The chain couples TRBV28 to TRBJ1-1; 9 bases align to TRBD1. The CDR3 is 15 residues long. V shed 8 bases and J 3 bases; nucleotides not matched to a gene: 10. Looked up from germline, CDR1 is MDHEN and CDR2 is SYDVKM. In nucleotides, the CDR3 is TGTGCCAGCGTAAAAGGGGGACAGGGATACACTGAAGCTTTCTTT. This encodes CASVKGGQGYTEAFF.

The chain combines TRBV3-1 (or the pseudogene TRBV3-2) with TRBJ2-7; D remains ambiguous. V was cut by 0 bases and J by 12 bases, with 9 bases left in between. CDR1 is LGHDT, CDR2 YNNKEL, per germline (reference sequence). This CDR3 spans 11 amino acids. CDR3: CASSQDRRWYF. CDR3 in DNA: TGTGCCAGCAGCCAAGATAGGCGGTGGTACTTC.

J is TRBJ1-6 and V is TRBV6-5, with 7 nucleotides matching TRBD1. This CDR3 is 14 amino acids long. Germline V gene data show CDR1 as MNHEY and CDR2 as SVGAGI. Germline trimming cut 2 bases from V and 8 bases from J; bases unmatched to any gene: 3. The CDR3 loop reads CASSYGDSHSPLHF. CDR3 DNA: TGTGCCAGCAGTTACGGGGACAGTCATTCACCCCTCCACTTT.

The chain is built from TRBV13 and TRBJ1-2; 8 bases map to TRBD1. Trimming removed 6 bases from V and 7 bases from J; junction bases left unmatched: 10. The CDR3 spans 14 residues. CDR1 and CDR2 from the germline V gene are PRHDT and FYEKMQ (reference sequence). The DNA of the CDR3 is TGTGCCAGCAGAGTCCAGGGGGCCCTAGGTGGCTACACCTTC. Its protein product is CASRVQGALGGYTF.